Reported below is one T cell receptor beta chain. What it binds is unknown. This entry is derived from a study of cytomegalovirus exposure and HLA in healthy donors. Overall study findings and caveats: Presence/absence analysis assumed near-uniform sequencing depth across donors. By HLA locus, TCR association rates varied in a later analysis, with DRB1 showing the most and HLA-C the fewest. TCR sequences were mostly rare, though some public TCRs occurred in many donors.

CDR3 length equals 12 residues. V lost 1 base, J lost 6 bases, and 7 bases lay in between. Germline V gives CDR1 SEHNR, CDR2 FQNEAQ (reference sequence). 13 Jbeta primers and 60 Vbeta primers were used for the PCR. Study processing details: In a later analysis, the count reached 82 million or so unique TCR beta chains, with 10 million to 11 million shared. Generated by immunoSEQ multiplex PCR, the TCRdb table keeps only in-frame clones and is missing some. V and J calls and clone size come straight from that table; D and trimming were deduced from the DNA. The sample includes about 120,000 clones, 83% seen only once; the top ten take roughly 4%.

The TCR comes from a woman in her thirties or forties in good health and CMV-seropositive. The J gene is TRBJ2-7, the V gene TRBV7-9; no firm D call. The source material was PBMCs. CDR3 in DNA: TGTGCCAGCAGCTTAGGGCAACCCGAGCAGTACTTC. Translating gives CASSLGQPEQYF.